What follows is one T cell receptor beta chain and its context. What it binds is not known. Only in-frame clones appear in the TCRdb table, and some are missing; sequencing was by immunoSEQ multiplex PCR. Here the sample spans roughly 9,000 clones, about 85% being singletons. The tumor samples were collected prior to definitive surgery or chemotherapy. CDR1 and CDR2 (germline): SNHLY, FYNNEI. This CDR3 contains 15 residues. V was shortened by 11 bases and J by 9 bases, with 26 bases between the two germline ends. The record originates from a study of high-grade serous ovarian cancer treatment subgroups. Findings and caveats of the study: Tumors within one patient showed repertoire similarity of roughly 0.1 to 0.85.

Specimen: tumor tissue. The V gene is TRBV2, the J gene TRBJ2-1; perhaps TRBD2 as D (6 bases). The TCR sequence derives from a human donor with high-grade serous ovarian cancer. CDR3 in DNA: TGTGCCGGAAAGGACCCCGGGGGATCTGTTAGTGAGCAGTTCTTC. It encodes CAGKDPGGSVSEQFF.